The 26 T cell receptor beta chains listed next were all sequenced from one sample in a study of T cells in tuberculosis. Measured with immunoSEQ multiplex PCR; TCRdb has only the in-frame clones, and not every one. The sample includes around 30,000 clones, about 82% of them seen just once. Time point noted: new active TB diagnosis, blood taken before or within 7 days of starting treatment. The specimen comprised PBMCs, sampled at tuberculosis diagnosis. These receptors originate from an adult with tuberculosis.

The chain has TRBV13 and TRBJ1-3; D might be TRBD1 (6 bases). V lost 6 bases and J lost 0, with 12 bases in between. The length of the CDR3 is 15 residues. Germline V gene sequence: CDR1 PRHDT, CDR2 FYEKMQ (reference sequence). CDR3 nucleotides: TGTGCCAGCAGTCCAGGACAGTACTCTGGAAACACCATATATTTT. Translation: CASSPGQYSGNTIYF.

The J gene is TRBJ2-7, the V gene TRBV5-1; TRBD1 aligns across 12 bases. The CDR3 contains 14 residues. Per the germline V gene, CDR1 is SGHRS and CDR2 is YFSETQ. The V segment lost 3 bases and the J segment 5 bases; nucleotides outside the gene matches: 3. In nucleotides, the CDR3 is TGCGCCAGCAGCTGGGGACAGGGGGCGGACGAGCAGTACTTC. This gives the protein CASSWGQGADEQYF.

The V call is TRBV27, the J call TRBJ1-5; no clear D. Germline assignment: CDR1 MNHEY and CDR2 SMNVEV (reference sequence). Trimming cost V 0 bases and J 4 bases, with 10 bases left between them. The CDR3 consists of 15 residues. The CDR3, as DNA: TGTGCCAGCAGTTTATCTAGCAGCTTTAATCAGCCCCAGCATTTT. It is translated as CASSLSSSFNQPQHF.

The chain links TRBV6-5 to TRBJ2-7, with D tentatively TRBD2 (6 bases). The CDR3 extends over 14 amino acids. V dropped 8 bases and J dropped 1 base, with 15 bases sitting between them. Germline-derived CDR1 and CDR2 are MNHEY and SVGAGI. The CDR3 is CASGTLGGSYEQYF. CDR3 sequence (DNA): TGTGCCAGCGGCACGTTGGGGGGTTCCTACGAGCAGTACTTC.

The chain links TRBV5-6 to TRBJ1-1, with unresolved D. V lost 3 bases, J lost 1 base, and 7 bases lay in between. Germline-derived CDR1 and CDR2 are SGHDT and YYEEEE. The CDR3 contains 13 residues. CDR3 loop: CASSWRRNTEAFF. The CDR3, as DNA: TGTGCCAGCAGCTGGAGGAGGAACACTGAAGCTTTCTTT.

This chain links TRBV19 with TRBJ2-7; 14 bases fit TRBD2. The V gene's germline CDR1 is LNHDA and CDR2 SQIVND (reference sequence). V lost 5 bases, J lost 5 bases, and 5 bases stayed unmatched. This CDR3 is 15 amino acids long. The CDR3 loop is CASSGTSGSKNEQYF. CDR3 DNA sequence: TGTGCCAGTAGTGGGACTAGCGGGAGTAAAAACGAGCAGTACTTC.

The chain joins TRBV4-1 to TRBJ1-1; D is unresolved. This CDR3 region has 14 residues. V lost 1 base to trimming and J lost 6 bases, with 12 bases between them. Per the germline V gene, CDR1 is MGHRA and CDR2 is YSYEKL. The CDR3 coding sequence is TGCGCCAGCAGCCAAGTACCAGTACCAGCTGAAGCTTTCTTT. As protein: CASSQVPVPAEAFF.

The chain combines TRBV25-1 with TRBJ1-1, with TRBD1 as a possible D gene (5 bases). CDR1 and CDR2 (germline): MGHDK, SYGVNS. The CDR3 consists of 14 residues. Trimming shortened V by 6 bases and J by 0 bases, and 11 bases separated the two germline ends. The CDR3 nucleotides read TGTGCCAGCAGACGGGCGGGGCTGAACACTGAAGCTTTCTTT. Residues: CASRRAGLNTEAFF.

This clone appeared a few times. This chain links TRBV13 with TRBJ1-5; no definite D call. V lost 8 bases, J lost 8 bases, and 16 bases lay in between. Germline CDR1 and CDR2: PRHDT and FYEKMQ (reference sequence). This CDR3 region has 13 residues. The CDR3 loop is CASAPSRGEPQHF. The CDR3 coding sequence is TGTGCCAGCGCCCCCTCCCGCGGGGAGCCCCAGCATTTT.

The rearrangement joins TRBV27 to TRBJ1-5, with unresolved D. CDR1 MNHEY and CDR2 SMNVEV come from the germline V gene (reference sequence). The length of the CDR3 is 17 residues. V was cut by 6 bases and J by 1 base, with 19 bases left in between. Here the CDR3 DNA reads TGTGCCAGCAGCCTCGGGAGGAGACGAGGGAGCAATCAGCCCCAGCATTTT. Translated, it gives CASSLGRRRGSNQPQHF.

The chain joins TRBV15 to TRBJ2-7, with TRBD1 matching over 9 bases. Germline loops: CDR1 LNHNV, CDR2 YYDKDF (reference sequence). This CDR3 has 15 amino acids. V lost 4 bases to trimming and J lost 4 bases; unmatched junction nucleotides: 8. Written as DNA, the CDR3 is TGTGCCACCAGCATCGGGACAGGGAGGAATTACGAGCAGTACTTC. As protein: CATSIGTGRNYEQYF.

This clone was seen more than once but under ten times. The chain couples TRBV12-5 to TRBJ2-3; D is possibly TRBD2 (5 bases). CDR1 and CDR2 (germline): LGHNT, FRNRAP. The length of the CDR3 is 17 residues. Trimming shortened V by 0 bases and J by 1 base, and 14 bases separated the two germline ends. In nucleotides, the CDR3 is TGTGCTAGTGGTTTGGTACTAGGTAGTTTTGGCACAGATACGCAGTATTTT. This codes for CASGLVLGSFGTDTQYF. The full variable domain, in which reference TRBV12-5 and TRBJ2-3 provide the parts outside the CDR3, is DARVTQTPRHKVTEMGQEVTMRCQPILGHNTVFWYRQTMMQGLELLAYFRNRAPLDDSGMPKDRFSAEMPDATLATLKIQPSEPRDSAVYFCASGLVLGSFGTDTQYFGPGTRLTVL.

The chain links TRBV29-1 to TRBJ1-2; TRBD1 matches 9 bases. The CDR3 loop spans 14 amino acids. Germline V CDR1 and CDR2: SQVTM, ANQGSEA. Unmatched junction bases numbered 6, after V lost 4 bases and J lost 3 bases. In DNA form, the CDR3 reads TGCAGCGTTGTGGAGGGACAGGGTCACTATGGCTACACCTTC. Its protein is CSVVEGQGHYGYTF.

This clone has only a few counts. The J gene is TRBJ2-7, the V gene TRBV6-5; TRBD1 matches 11 bases. Losses at the gene ends were 6 bases for V and 3 bases for J; bases not matched to a gene: 4. Looked up from germline, CDR1 is MNHEY and CDR2 is SVGAGI. The CDR3 totals 14 residues. The CDR3 DNA reads as TGTGCCAGCAGGTCGGGACAGGGGGTCTACGAGCAGTACTTC. This translates into CASRSGQGVYEQYF.

The chain combines TRBV18 with TRBJ2-7; D remains unclear. Trimming cost V 2 bases and J 6 bases, with 8 bases left between them. This CDR3 is 12 amino acids long. Per the germline V gene, CDR1 is KGHSH and CDR2 is LQKENI. Here the CDR3 reads CASSPDLGEQYF. CDR3 bases: TGTGCCAGCTCACCAGACTTGGGCGAGCAGTACTTC.

The rearrangement links TRBV4-1 to TRBJ2-2; 11 bases align to TRBD2. The V and J ends lost 6 bases and 5 bases, in that order; junction bases with no gene match: 5. The CDR3 is 15 amino acids. The germline CDR1 and CDR2 sequences are MGHRA and YSYEKL. The chain's CDR3 is CASRNSGRGTGELFF. CDR3 coding DNA: TGCGCCAGCAGAAATAGCGGGAGGGGTACCGGGGAGCTGTTTTTT.

The chain recombines TRBV6-5 with TRBJ1-1; the match to TRBD1 covers 7 bases. The trim removed 9 bases at V and 3 bases at J, leaving 4 bases unmatched. The length of the CDR3 is 12 residues. Germline V lookup: CDR1 MNHEY, CDR2 SVGAGI. The CDR3 region is CASRQGDTEAFF. The CDR3, as DNA: TGTGCCAGTAGACAGGGTGACACTGAAGCTTTCTTT.

The J gene is TRBJ1-2, the V gene TRBV2, with 7 bases aligning to TRBD1. The trim removed 5 bases at V and 7 bases at J, leaving 10 bases unmatched. This CDR3 spans 14 amino acids. Germline V CDR1 and CDR2: SNHLY, FYNNEI. Here the CDR3 reads CASSSGTAKGGYTF. The CDR3 DNA reads as TGTGCCAGCAGTTCCGGGACAGCCAAGGGTGGCTACACCTTC.

The rearrangement uses TRBV29-1 and TRBJ2-7; TRBD1 aligns across 9 bases. CDR3 length equals 14 residues. The germline CDR1 and CDR2 sequences are SQVTM and ANQGSEA. J lost 7 bases, V lost 6 bases, and 13 bases had no gene match. The CDR3, as DNA: TGCAGCGTACAGGGACAGGGAGGCGTCGGAGAGCAGTACTTC. Its translation is CSVQGQGGVGEQYF.

In regard to this clone: At the DNA level, this CDR3 is encoded by other sequences in the same sample as well. The chain recombines TRBV5-5 with TRBJ1-4; D is uncertain. The CDR3 sequence is 14 residues long. V was pared by 2 bases and J by 3 bases, with 8 bases between. Germline loops: CDR1 SGHKS, CDR2 YYEKEE (reference sequence). Written as DNA, the CDR3 is TGTGCCAGCAGCTTTACAGATTCTAATGAAAAACTGTTTTTT. Its protein product is CASSFTDSNEKLFF.

This clone turned up a few times. The gene calls are TRBV18 and TRBJ1-3; 10 nucleotides agree with TRBD1. V trimming: 6 bases; J trimming: 8 bases; junction bases outside the gene matches: 13. Germline-derived CDR1 and CDR2 are KGHSH and LQKENI. The CDR3 contains 16 residues. CDR3 protein: CASSRILRDRGDTIYF. CDR3 coding DNA: TGTGCCAGCTCGCGAATCCTCCGGGACAGGGGTGACACCATATATTTT.

The chain joins TRBV10-2 to TRBJ1-5; 7 bases are shared with TRBD1. Germline V lookup: CDR1 WSHSY, CDR2 SAAADI. The trim removed 7 bases at V and 4 bases at J, leaving 7 bases unmatched. The CDR3 sequence is 14 residues long. The DNA of the CDR3 is TGCGCCAGCACGGACAGGTCGAGAAATCAGCCCCAGCATTTT. The encoded protein is CASTDRSRNQPQHF.

The chain links TRBV11-2 to TRBJ2-5; D is perhaps TRBD1 (6 bases). This CDR3 region has 13 residues. V was clipped by 7 bases and J by 2 bases, with 11 bases between them. Germline CDR1 SGHAT, CDR2 FQNNGV. CDR3 loop: CASTGQRQETQYF. CDR3 coding DNA: TGTGCCAGCACCGGACAGCGTCAAGAGACCCAGTACTTC. The variable domain in full, completed from reference TRBV11-2 and TRBJ2-5, reads EAGVAQSPRYKIIEKRQSVAFWCNPISGHATLYWYQQILGQGPKLLIQFQNNGVVDDSQLPKDRFSAERLKGVDSTLKIQPAKLEDSAVYLCASTGQRQETQYFGPGTRLLVL.

This rearrangement joins TRBV30 to TRBJ1-1, with D possibly TRBD1 on 5 matching bases. The length of the CDR3 is 13 residues. V shed 1 base and J shed 0 bases, with 6 bases lying between them. In germline, CDR1 is GTSNPN, CDR2 SVGIG (reference sequence). This CDR3 is CAWSAGMNTEAFF. The CDR3 region has the DNA TGTGCCTGGAGTGCAGGGATGAACACTGAAGCTTTCTTT.

The rearrangement joins TRBV6-5 to TRBJ1-2; no clear D. CDR3 length equals 13 residues. V was cut by 2 bases and J by 7 bases, with 11 bases left in between. Germline loops: CDR1 MNHEY, CDR2 SVGAGI. The CDR3 sequence is CASSYNSGSGYTF. DNA for the CDR3: TGTGCCAGCAGTTACAATAGCGGGTCTGGCTACACCTTC.

The chain combines TRBV11-2 with TRBJ1-5; TRBD1 agrees at 10 bases. Germline V gene lookup returns CDR1 SGHAT and CDR2 FQNNGV. The CDR3 spans 16 residues. Trimming cost V 1 base and J 4 bases; bases outside gene matches: 4. This chain's CDR3 is CASSLGGTGVNQPQHF. CDR3 in DNA: TGTGCCAGCAGCTTAGGAGGGACAGGGGTGAATCAGCCCCAGCATTTT.